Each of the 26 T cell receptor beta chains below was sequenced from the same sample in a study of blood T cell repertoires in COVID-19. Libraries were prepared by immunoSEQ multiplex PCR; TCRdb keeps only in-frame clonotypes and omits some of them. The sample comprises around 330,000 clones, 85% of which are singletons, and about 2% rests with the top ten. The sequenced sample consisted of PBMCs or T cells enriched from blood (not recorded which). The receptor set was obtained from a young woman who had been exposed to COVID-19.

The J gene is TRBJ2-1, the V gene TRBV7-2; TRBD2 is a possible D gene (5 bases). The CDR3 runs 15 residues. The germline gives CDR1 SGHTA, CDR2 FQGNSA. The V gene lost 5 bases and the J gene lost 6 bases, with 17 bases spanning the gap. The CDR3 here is CASSASPPGGNEQFF. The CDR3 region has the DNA TGTGCCAGCAGCGCGAGTCCCCCTGGAGGCAATGAGCAGTTCTTC.

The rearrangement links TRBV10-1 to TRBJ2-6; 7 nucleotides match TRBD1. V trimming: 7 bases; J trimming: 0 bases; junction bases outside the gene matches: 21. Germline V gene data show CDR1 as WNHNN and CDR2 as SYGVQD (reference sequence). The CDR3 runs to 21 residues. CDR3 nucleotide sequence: TGCGCCAGCATGGAGAGATCAAACGACAGGGTAGGTAGCTCTGGGGCCAACGTCCTGACTTTC. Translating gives CASMERSNDRVGSSGANVLTF.

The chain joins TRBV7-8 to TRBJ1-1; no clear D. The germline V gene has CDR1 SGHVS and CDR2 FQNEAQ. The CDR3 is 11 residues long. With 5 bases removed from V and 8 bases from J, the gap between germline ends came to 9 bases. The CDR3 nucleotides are TGTGCCAGCAGCCCCACATCCGAAGCTTTCTTT. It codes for CASSPTSEAFF.

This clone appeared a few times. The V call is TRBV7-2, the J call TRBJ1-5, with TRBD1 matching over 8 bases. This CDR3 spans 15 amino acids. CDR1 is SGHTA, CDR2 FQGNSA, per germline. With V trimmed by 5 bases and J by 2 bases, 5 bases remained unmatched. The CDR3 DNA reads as TGTGCCAGCAGCACAGACAGGGGTGGCAATCAGCCCCAGCATTTT. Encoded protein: CASSTDRGGNQPQHF.

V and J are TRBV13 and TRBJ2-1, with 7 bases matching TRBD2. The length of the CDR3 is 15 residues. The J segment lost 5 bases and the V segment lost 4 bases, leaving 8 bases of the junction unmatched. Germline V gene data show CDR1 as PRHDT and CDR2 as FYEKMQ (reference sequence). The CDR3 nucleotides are TGTGCCAGCAGCTGGACTAGGGGTATGAACAATGAGCAGTTCTTC. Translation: CASSWTRGMNNEQFF. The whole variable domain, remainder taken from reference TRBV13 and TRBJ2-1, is AAGVIQSPRHLIKEKRETATLKCYPIPRHDTVYWYQQGPGQDPQFLISFYEKMQSDKGSIPDRFSAQQFSDYHSELNMSSLELGDSALYFCASSWTRGMNNEQFFGPGTRLTVL.

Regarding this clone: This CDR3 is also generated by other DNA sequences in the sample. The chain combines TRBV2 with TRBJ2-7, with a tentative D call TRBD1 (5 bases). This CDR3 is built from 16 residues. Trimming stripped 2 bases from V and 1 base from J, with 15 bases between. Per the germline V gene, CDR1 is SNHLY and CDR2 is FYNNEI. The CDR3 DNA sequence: TGTGCCAGCAGTGAATTGGTCAGGGAAGGGTCCTACGAGCAGTACTTC. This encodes CASSELVREGSYEQYF.

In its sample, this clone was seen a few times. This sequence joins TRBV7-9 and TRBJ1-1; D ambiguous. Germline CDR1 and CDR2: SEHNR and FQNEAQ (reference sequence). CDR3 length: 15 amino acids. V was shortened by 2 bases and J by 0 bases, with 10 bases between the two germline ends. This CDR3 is CASSLRTAVNTEAFF. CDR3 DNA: TGTGCCAGCAGCTTACGCACCGCAGTGAACACTGAAGCTTTCTTT.

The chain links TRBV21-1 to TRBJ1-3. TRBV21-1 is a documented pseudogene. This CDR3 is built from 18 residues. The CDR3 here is CASSRSTPEAFSGNTIYF. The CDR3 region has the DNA TGTGCCAGCAGCAGATCTACCCCTGAGGCGTTCTCTGGAAACACCATATATTTT.

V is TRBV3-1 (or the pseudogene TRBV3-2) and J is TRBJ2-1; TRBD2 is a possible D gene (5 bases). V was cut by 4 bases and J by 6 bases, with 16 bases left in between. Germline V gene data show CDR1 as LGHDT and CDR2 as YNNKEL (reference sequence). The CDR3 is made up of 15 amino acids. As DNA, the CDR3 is TGTGCCAGCAGCCTCCCCAGCGGCGATAGCAATGAGCAGTTCTTC. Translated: CASSLPSGDSNEQFF.

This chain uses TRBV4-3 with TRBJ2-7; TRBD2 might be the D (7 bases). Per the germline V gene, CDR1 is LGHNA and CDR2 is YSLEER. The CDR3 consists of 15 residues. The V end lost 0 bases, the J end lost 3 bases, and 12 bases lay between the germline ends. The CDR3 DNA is TGCGCCAGCAGCCAAGATCGGGGGGCGAGCTACGAGCAGTACTTC. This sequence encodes CASSQDRGASYEQYF.

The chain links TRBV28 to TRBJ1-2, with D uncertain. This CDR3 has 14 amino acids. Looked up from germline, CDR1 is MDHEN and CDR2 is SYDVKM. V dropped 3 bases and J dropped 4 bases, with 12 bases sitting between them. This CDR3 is CASSFQTLGYGYTF. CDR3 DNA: TGTGCCAGCAGTTTCCAGACATTGGGCTATGGCTACACCTTC.

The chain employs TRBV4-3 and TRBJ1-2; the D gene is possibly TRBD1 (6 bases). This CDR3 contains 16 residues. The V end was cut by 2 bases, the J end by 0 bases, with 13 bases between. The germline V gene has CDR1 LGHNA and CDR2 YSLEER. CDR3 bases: TGCGCCAGCAGCCAAAGAGGAGGGGGGGCTAACTATGGCTACACCTTC. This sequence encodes CASSQRGGGANYGYTF.

The CDR3 reads CASSSVRGAYGYTF. CDR3 DNA sequence: TGTGCCAGCAGCTCTGTCAGGGGGGCTTATGGCTACACCTTC. V and J are TRBV5-4 and TRBJ1-2; 7 positions match TRBD1. V lost 3 bases to trimming and J lost 5 bases; unmatched junction nucleotides: 7. The CDR3 runs to 14 residues. CDR1 and CDR2 (germline): SGHNT, YYREEE (reference sequence).

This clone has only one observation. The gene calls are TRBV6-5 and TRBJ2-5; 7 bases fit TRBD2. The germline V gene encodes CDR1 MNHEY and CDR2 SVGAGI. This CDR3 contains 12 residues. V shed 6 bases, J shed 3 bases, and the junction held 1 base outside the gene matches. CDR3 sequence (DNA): TGTGCCAGCAGGGGGACTAAAGAGACCCAGTACTTC. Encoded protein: CASRGTKETQYF.

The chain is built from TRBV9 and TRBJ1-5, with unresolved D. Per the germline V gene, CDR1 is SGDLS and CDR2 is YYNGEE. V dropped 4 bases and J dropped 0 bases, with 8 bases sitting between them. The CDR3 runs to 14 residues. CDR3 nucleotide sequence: TGTGCCAGCAGCCCGTCGCGTAGCAATCAGCCCCAGCATTTT. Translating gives CASSPSRSNQPQHF.

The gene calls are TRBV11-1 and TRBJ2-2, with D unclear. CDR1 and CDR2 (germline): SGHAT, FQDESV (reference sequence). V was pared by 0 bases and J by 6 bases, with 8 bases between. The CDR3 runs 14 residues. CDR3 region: CASSLAQVAGELFF. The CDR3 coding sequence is TGTGCCAGCAGCTTAGCGCAGGTTGCCGGGGAGCTGTTTTTT.

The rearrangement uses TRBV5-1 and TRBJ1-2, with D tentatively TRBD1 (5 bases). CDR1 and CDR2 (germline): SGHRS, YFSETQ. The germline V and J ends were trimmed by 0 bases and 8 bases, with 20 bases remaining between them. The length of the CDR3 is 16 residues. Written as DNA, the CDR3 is TGCGCCAGCAGCTTGGCGACAGTGGAAATATTGAAGGGCTACACCTTC. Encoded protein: CASSLATVEILKGYTF.

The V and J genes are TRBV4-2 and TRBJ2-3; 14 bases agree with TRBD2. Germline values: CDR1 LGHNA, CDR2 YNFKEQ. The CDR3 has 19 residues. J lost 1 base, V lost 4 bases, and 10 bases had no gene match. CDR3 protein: CASSRSGTSGSRGTDTQYF. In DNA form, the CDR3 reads TGTGCCAGCAGCCGCTCCGGGACTAGCGGGAGTAGGGGCACAGATACGCAGTATTTT.

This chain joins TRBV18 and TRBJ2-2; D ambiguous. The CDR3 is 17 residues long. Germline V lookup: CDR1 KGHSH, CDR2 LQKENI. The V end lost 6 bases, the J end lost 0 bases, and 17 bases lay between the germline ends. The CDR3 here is CASSQALQTANTGELFF. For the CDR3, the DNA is TGTGCCAGCTCCCAAGCATTACAGACGGCGAACACCGGGGAGCTGTTTTTT.

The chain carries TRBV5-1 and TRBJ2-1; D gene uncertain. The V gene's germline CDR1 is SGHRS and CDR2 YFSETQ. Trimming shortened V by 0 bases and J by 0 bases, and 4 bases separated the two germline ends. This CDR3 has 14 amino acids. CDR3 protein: CASSLGASYNEQFF. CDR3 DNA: TGCGCCAGCAGCTTGGGCGCCTCCTACAATGAGCAGTTCTTC.

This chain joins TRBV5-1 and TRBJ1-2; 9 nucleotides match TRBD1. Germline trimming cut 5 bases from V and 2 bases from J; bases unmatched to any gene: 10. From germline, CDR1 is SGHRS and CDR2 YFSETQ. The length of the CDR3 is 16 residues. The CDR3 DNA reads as TGCGCCAGCAGGGAAGGGACAGGGATCTACAACTATGGCTACACCTTC. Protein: CASREGTGIYNYGYTF. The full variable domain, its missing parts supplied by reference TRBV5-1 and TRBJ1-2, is KAGVTQTPRYLIKTRGQQVTLSCSPISGHRSVSWYQQTPGQGLQFLFEYFSETQRNKGNFPGRFSGRQFSNSRSEMNVSTLELGDSALYLCASREGTGIYNYGYTFGSGTRLTVV.

The CDR3 is CASSPARVSYNEQFF. The CDR3 bases are TGTGCCAGCAGCCCGGCCCGGGTCTCCTACAATGAGCAGTTCTTC. This chain uses TRBV7-3 with TRBJ2-1, with D unclear. The CDR3 runs to 15 residues. Germline V gene data show CDR1 as SGHTA and CDR2 as FQGTGA. V lost 5 bases, J lost 0 bases, and 11 bases lay in between.

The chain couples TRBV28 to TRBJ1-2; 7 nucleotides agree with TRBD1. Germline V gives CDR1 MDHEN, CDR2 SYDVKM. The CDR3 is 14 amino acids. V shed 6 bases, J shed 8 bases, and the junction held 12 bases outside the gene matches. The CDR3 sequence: CASRPRGGAGGYTF. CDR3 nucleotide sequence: TGTGCCAGCAGACCACGAGGGGGCGCTGGGGGCTACACCTTC.

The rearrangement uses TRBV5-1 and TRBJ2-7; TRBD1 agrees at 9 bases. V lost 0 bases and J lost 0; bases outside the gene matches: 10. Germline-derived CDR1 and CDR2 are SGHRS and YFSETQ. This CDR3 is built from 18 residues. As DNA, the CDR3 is TGCGCCAGCAGCTTGGACCTTTACGGGACAGGGAGCTCCTACGAGCAGTACTTC. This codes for CASSLDLYGTGSSYEQYF. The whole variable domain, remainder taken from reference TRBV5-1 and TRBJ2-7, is KAGVTQTPRYLIKTRGQQVTLSCSPISGHRSVSWYQQTPGQGLQFLFEYFSETQRNKGNFPGRFSGRQFSNSRSEMNVSTLELGDSALYLCASSLDLYGTGSSYEQYFGPGTRLTVT.

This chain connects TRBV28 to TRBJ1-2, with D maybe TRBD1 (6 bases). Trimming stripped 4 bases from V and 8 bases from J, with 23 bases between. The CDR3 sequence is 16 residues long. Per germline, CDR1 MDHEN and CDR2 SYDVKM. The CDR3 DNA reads TGTGCCAGCAGTTCCGTGGGAAGGCAGGGGATGGGCGGCTACACCTTC. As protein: CASSSVGRQGMGGYTF.

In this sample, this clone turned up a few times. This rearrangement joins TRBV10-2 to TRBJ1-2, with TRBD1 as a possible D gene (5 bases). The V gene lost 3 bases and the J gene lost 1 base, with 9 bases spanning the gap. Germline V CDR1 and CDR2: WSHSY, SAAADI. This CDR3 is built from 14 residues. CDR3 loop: CASSETGFNYGYTF. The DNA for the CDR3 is TGCGCCAGCAGTGAAACAGGCTTTAACTATGGCTACACCTTC.